This T cell receptor beta chain is from a study of blood T cell repertoires in COVID-19. Using immunoSEQ multiplex PCR, the repertoire was profiled, and TCRdb retains in-frame clones only, with some absent. The sample holds roughly 250,000 clones, around 90% seen once. Germline CDR1 is KGHDR and CDR2 is SFDVKD. V lost 9 bases and J lost 3; bases outside the gene matches: 7. The CDR3 loop spans 13 amino acids. This chain joins TRBV24-1 and TRBJ2-7; 7 bases match TRBD1. The source is a man aged 25-40 years with COVID-19, enrolled during active disease. The source material was peripheral blood. The CDR3 coding sequence is TGTGCCACCCCGTCCCGGGACAGCTACGAGCAGTACTTC. The encoded protein is CATPSRDSYEQYF.